One and the same sample provided the 4 T cell receptor beta chains below, sequenced in a study of cytomegalovirus exposure and HLA in healthy donors. Primers included in the PCR were 60 Vbeta and 13 Jbeta primers. Assay: immunoSEQ multiplex PCR; the TCRdb copy retains only in-frame clones and omits some. The data show around 150,000 clones, roughly 80% seen once. The sequencing input was PBMCs. All receptors derive from a man aged 50-60 years in good health and CMV-seropositive.

This chain joins TRBV5-4 and TRBJ1-6; D perhaps matches TRBD1 (5 bases). Between the trimmed V and J ends, which lost 0 bases and 7 bases, there was a span of 11 bases. In germline, CDR1 is SGHNT, CDR2 YYREEE (reference sequence). The CDR3 contains 15 residues. Here the CDR3 DNA reads TGTGCCAGCAGCTTGGCCGGGGGGGGAAATTCACCCCTCCACTTT. Amino acids: CASSLAGGGNSPLHF.

The V and J genes are TRBV7-9 and TRBJ2-7, with 12 positions matching TRBD2. This CDR3 is built from 14 residues. With 3 bases clipped from V and 4 bases from J, the junction kept 1 base outside the gene matches. CDR1 SEHNR and CDR2 FQNEAQ come from the germline V gene (reference sequence). CDR3 amino acids: CASSLGLAGYEQYF. The CDR3 bases are TGTGCCAGCAGCTTGGGACTAGCGGGTTACGAGCAGTACTTC.

The chain carries TRBV9 and TRBJ2-3; D might be TRBD2 (5 bases). The germline V gene has CDR1 SGDLS and CDR2 YYNGEE. This CDR3 comprises 15 residues. V lost 4 bases and J lost 0, with 12 bases in between. The CDR3 DNA sequence: TGTGCCAGCAGCCCTATTAGCGTAAGCACAGATACGCAGTATTTT. Encoded protein: CASSPISVSTDTQYF.

This chain joins TRBV6-5 and TRBJ1-5; D may be TRBD1 (5 bases). The germline V gene has CDR1 MNHEY and CDR2 SVGAGI. Trimming cost V 0 bases and J 4 bases, with 10 bases left between them. The CDR3 is 15 amino acids. This CDR3 reads CASSYSGRGNQPQHF. CDR3 nucleotides: TGTGCCAGCAGTTACTCAGGGAGGGGTAATCAGCCCCAGCATTTT.